Below, 30 T cell receptor beta chains from the same sample are listed, as sequenced in a study of cytomegalovirus exposure and HLA in healthy donors. PCR used 60 Vbeta primers and 13 Jbeta primers. Only in-frame clones appear in the TCRdb table, and some are missing; sequencing was by immunoSEQ multiplex PCR. Of some 200,000 clones in the sample, roughly 80% are singletons; the top ten hold roughly 6%. Sequenced: PBMCs. The receptors shown here come from a middle-aged man in good health and CMV-seropositive.

This clone was observed a single time. The chain links TRBV29-1 to TRBJ2-3; a possible D gene is TRBD1 (6 bases). Per germline, CDR1 SQVTM and CDR2 ANQGSEA. This CDR3 comprises 13 residues. Trimming removed 8 bases from V and 1 base from J, with 13 bases in between. CDR3 sequence: CSLRGWGTDTQYF. The CDR3 nucleotides are TGCAGCCTCAGGGGTTGGGGCACAGATACGCAGTATTTT.

This chain's CDR3 is CASSSPSGNYEQYF. In DNA, the CDR3 is TGTGCCAGCAGCTCCCCTAGCGGTAATTACGAGCAGTACTTC. The rearrangement joins TRBV7-9 to TRBJ2-7, with 7 bases that match TRBD2. Germline loops: CDR1 SEHNR, CDR2 FQNEAQ (reference sequence). This CDR3 region has 14 residues. V shed 4 bases, J shed 4 bases, and the junction held 7 bases outside the gene matches.

This clone has just a few counts. This chain connects TRBV7-8 to TRBJ1-2, with D possibly TRBD1 on 5 matching bases. V gave up 1 base and J gave up 1 base, with 10 bases separating them. Germline V gene sequence: CDR1 SGHVS, CDR2 FQNEAQ. The CDR3 has 15 residues. The CDR3 region has the DNA TGTGCCAGCAGCTTAGGCAGGGTTCGTAACTATGGCTACACCTTC. It specifies CASSLGRVRNYGYTF.

This chain connects TRBV6-5 to TRBJ2-1, with TRBD2 matching 7 bases. Germline CDR1 MNHEY, CDR2 SVGAGI. V trimming: 0 bases; J trimming: 8 bases; junction bases outside the gene matches: 7. This CDR3 comprises 15 residues. Here the CDR3 reads CASSYSKRGPYEQFF. The CDR3 coding sequence is TGTGCCAGCAGTTACTCGAAGCGGGGCCCCTATGAGCAGTTCTTC.

V usage is TRBV9 and J usage is TRBJ2-7; the match to TRBD1 covers 9 bases. The CDR3 spans 14 residues. V dropped 4 bases and J dropped 0; count of bases not matched to a gene: 2. Per germline, CDR1 SGDLS and CDR2 YYNGEE. The CDR3: CASSRTGDSYEQYF. The CDR3 DNA sequence: TGTGCCAGCAGCAGGACAGGGGACTCCTACGAGCAGTACTTC.

The chain employs TRBV4-3 and TRBJ2-3; no definite D call. V was trimmed by 1 base and J by 5 bases, leaving 10 bases between them. Germline assignment: CDR1 LGHNA and CDR2 YSLEER. This CDR3 has 14 residues. The CDR3 here is CASSQGYQQDTQYF. CDR3 nucleotides: TGCGCCAGCAGCCAAGGTTACCAACAAGATACGCAGTATTTT.

The chain has TRBV5-6 and TRBJ2-2; 9 nucleotides align to TRBD1. V lost 4 bases, J lost 7 bases, and 8 bases stayed unmatched. The CDR3 extends over 15 amino acids. Germline CDR1 SGHDT, CDR2 YYEEEE. CDR3 in DNA: TGTGCCAGCAGCCCGGACAGGGGATATGGCGGGGAGCTGTTTTTT. Its translation is CASSPDRGYGGELFF.

The gene calls are TRBV2 and TRBJ2-1, with D maybe TRBD2 (6 bases). Germline V lookup: CDR1 SNHLY, CDR2 FYNNEI. This CDR3 is 15 amino acids long. V was pared by 6 bases and J by 0 bases, with 12 bases between. Here the CDR3 DNA reads TGTGCCAGCAGGGACTACACGAGCTCCTACAATGAGCAGTTCTTC. Encoded protein: CASRDYTSSYNEQFF.

This clone occurred a few times. CDR3: CASSVASGVTNEQFF. The CDR3 nucleotides read TGTGCCAGCAGCGTAGCTAGCGGGGTGACAAATGAGCAGTTCTTC. J is TRBJ2-1 and V is TRBV9, with 9 bases matching TRBD2. The V gene end was trimmed by 0 bases and the J gene end by 7 bases; junction bases not matched to a gene: 5. The CDR3 length is 15 residues. Per the germline V gene, CDR1 is SGDLS and CDR2 is YYNGEE.

V usage is TRBV7-3 and J usage is TRBJ2-1, with 12 nucleotides matching TRBD2. This CDR3 is 14 amino acids long. Per the germline V gene, CDR1 is SGHTA and CDR2 is FQGTGA. V was pared by 6 bases and J by 10 bases, with 7 bases of the junction left unmatched. The CDR3: CASRASGGAEEQFF. The CDR3 DNA reads TGTGCCAGCAGGGCTAGCGGGGGGGCCGAGGAGCAGTTCTTC.

J is TRBJ2-2 and V is TRBV10-3, with 8 bases matching TRBD1. After removal of 4 bases from V and 4 bases from J, the junction contained 5 bases not matched to a gene. The length of the CDR3 is 15 residues. Germline-derived CDR1 and CDR2 are ENHRY and SYGVKD. CDR3 protein: CAISAYTGGTGELFF. The CDR3 bases are TGTGCCATCAGTGCATATACAGGGGGCACCGGGGAGCTGTTTTTT.

This clone appeared a few times. V is TRBV7-8 and J is TRBJ2-3, with D possibly TRBD2 on 6 matching bases. With 3 bases removed from V and 1 base from J, the gap between germline ends came to 20 bases. Looked up from germline, CDR1 is SGHVS and CDR2 is FQNEAQ. The CDR3 is 18 residues long. The CDR3 reads CASSLPSHRDSRTDTQYF. DNA of the CDR3: TGTGCCAGCAGCTTGCCCTCTCACCGGGACTCCCGCACAGATACGCAGTATTTT. Full variable domain (missing parts from reference TRBV7-8 and TRBJ2-3): GAGVSQSPRYKVAKRGQDVALRCDPISGHVSLFWYQQALGQGPEFLTYFQNEAQLDKSGLPSDRFFAERPEGSVSTLKIQRTQQEDSAVYLCASSLPSHRDSRTDTQYFGPGTRLTVL.

The chain recombines TRBV5-1 with TRBJ1-1; D is unresolved. The V and J ends lost 5 bases and 5 bases respectively, with 16 bases between them. The CDR3 has 14 amino acids. Germline values: CDR1 SGHRS, CDR2 YFSETQ. This CDR3 is CASSTRPRDTEAFF. The CDR3 DNA reads TGCGCCAGCAGTACAAGGCCTAGAGATACTGAAGCTTTCTTT.

CDR3 region: CASSAPRGANQPQHF. The CDR3 nucleotides read TGTGCCAGCAGCGCCCCCCGGGGGGCGAATCAGCCCCAGCATTTT. The rearrangement joins TRBV2 to TRBJ1-5, with D maybe TRBD1 (6 bases). Trimming took off 6 bases at V and 4 bases at J, with 16 bases between the two ends. CDR3 length equals 15 residues. Germline V CDR1 and CDR2: SNHLY, FYNNEI.

This chain connects TRBV4-2 to TRBJ1-6; D is possibly TRBD1 (6 bases). Trimming removed 5 bases at V and 8 bases at J, with 16 bases between. There are 15 residues in the CDR3. Per germline, CDR1 LGHNA and CDR2 YNFKEQ. DNA of the CDR3: TGTGCCAGCAGCGTAACAGGGTTTGGGGATTCACCCCTCCACTTT. This sequence encodes CASSVTGFGDSPLHF.

J is TRBJ2-7 and V is TRBV18; D may be TRBD1 (6 bases). The V gene's germline CDR1 is KGHSH and CDR2 LQKENI. V was cut by 6 bases and J by 0 bases, with 18 bases left in between. This CDR3 is 16 amino acids long. The CDR3 region is CASSRARGLDSYEQYF. CDR3 nucleotides: TGTGCCAGCTCGCGAGCCAGGGGTCTTGACTCCTACGAGCAGTACTTC.

This chain uses TRBV7-9 with TRBJ2-2; unclear D gene. The CDR3 consists of 15 residues. V was pared by 5 bases and J by 1 base, with 11 bases between. CDR1 is SEHNR, CDR2 FQNEAQ, per germline (reference sequence). The CDR3 is CASSHASGNTGELFF. The CDR3 coding sequence is TGTGCCAGCAGCCATGCATCCGGGAACACCGGGGAGCTGTTTTTT.

This sequence joins TRBV5-4 and TRBJ2-5, with TRBD2 matching over 12 bases. The CDR3 is made up of 16 amino acids. The ends lost 4 bases at V and 5 bases at J; junction bases unmatched: 9. The germline V gene encodes CDR1 SGHNT and CDR2 YYREEE (reference sequence). The CDR3 region is CASSTELAGGPETQYF. CDR3 nucleotides: TGTGCCAGCAGCACCGAACTAGCGGGGGGTCCCGAGACCCAGTACTTC. Based on the CDR3 plus reference TRBV5-4 and TRBJ2-5, the full variable domain is ETGVTQSPTHLIKTRGQQVTLRCSSQSGHNTVSWYQQALGQGPQFIFQYYREEENGRGNFPPRFSGLQFPNYSSELNVNALELDDSALYLCASSTELAGGPETQYFGPGTRLLVL.

This clone has only a few counts. The V call is TRBV13, the J call TRBJ2-5, with 7 bases that match TRBD2. The J segment lost 3 bases and the V segment lost 2 bases, leaving 6 bases of the junction unmatched. This CDR3 contains 15 residues. The germline gives CDR1 PRHDT, CDR2 FYEKMQ (reference sequence). In DNA form, the CDR3 reads TGTGCCAGCAGCTTATTGGGGGGGAGGAAAGAGACCCAGTACTTC. Protein sequence: CASSLLGGRKETQYF.

The chain links TRBV5-1 to TRBJ2-7; TRBD1 matches at 8 bases. This CDR3 comprises 13 residues. The V and J ends lost 5 bases and 1 base, in that order; junction bases with no gene match: 2. Germline V CDR1 and CDR2: SGHRS, YFSETQ. CDR3 nucleotide sequence: TGCGCCAGCAGTAGGACAGGGTCCTACGAGCAGTACTTC. Its translation: CASSRTGSYEQYF. Supplemented by reference TRBV5-1 and TRBJ2-7, the full variable domain reads KAGVTQTPRYLIKTRGQQVTLSCSPISGHRSVSWYQQTPGQGLQFLFEYFSETQRNKGNFPGRFSGRQFSNSRSEMNVSTLELGDSALYLCASSRTGSYEQYFGPGTRLTVT.

V usage is TRBV28 and J usage is TRBJ2-7, with TRBD1 as a possible D gene (6 bases). The CDR3 extends over 14 amino acids. Germline values: CDR1 MDHEN, CDR2 SYDVKM. Between the trimmed V and J ends, which lost 5 bases and 5 bases, there was a span of 16 bases. CDR3 bases: TGTGCCAGCAGTGACAGACAGGCCCCGGACGAGCAGTACTTC. This encodes CASSDRQAPDEQYF. The full variable domain, in which reference TRBV28 and TRBJ2-7 provide the parts outside the CDR3, is DVKVTQSSRYLVKRTGEKVFLECVQDMDHENMFWYRQDPGLGLRLIYFSYDVKMKEKGDIPEGYSVSREKKERFSLILESASTNQTSMYLCASSDRQAPDEQYFGPGTRLTVT.

The chain combines TRBV19 with TRBJ2-6, with D tentatively TRBD2 (6 bases). The CDR3 length is 16 residues. Trimming removed 1 base from V and 3 bases from J, with 10 bases in between. Germline V CDR1 and CDR2: LNHDA, SQIVND (reference sequence). DNA for the CDR3: TGTGCCAGTAGTATAGCTGGAGGGTTTGGGGCCAACGTCCTGACTTTC. Protein: CASSIAGGFGANVLTF.

V gene TRBV4-1 combines with J gene TRBJ2-5, with a possible D match to TRBD1 (6 bases). Deletions cut 0 bases from V and 2 bases from J, with 7 bases between. Germline values: CDR1 MGHRA, CDR2 YSYEKL. The CDR3 has 14 amino acids. The CDR3 DNA is TGCGCCAGCAGCCAAGAAGGACAGCAAGAGACCCAGTACTTC. Translating gives CASSQEGQQETQYF.

As to this clone: Other DNA sequences in this sample translate to the same CDR3. The CDR3 DNA reads TGTGCCAGCAGTTTATCAATAGGGGGGGACTATGGCTACACCTTC. Translation gives CASSLSIGGDYGYTF. The J gene is TRBJ1-2, the V gene TRBV27; D might be TRBD1 (6 bases). Germline CDR1 and CDR2: MNHEY and SMNVEV (reference sequence). The germline V and J ends were trimmed by 0 bases and 3 bases, with 11 bases remaining between them. The CDR3 has 15 residues.

The chain carries TRBV27 and TRBJ2-2; the match to TRBD2 covers 10 bases. Looked up from germline, CDR1 is MNHEY and CDR2 is SMNVEV (reference sequence). The CDR3 consists of 17 residues. After removal of 5 bases from V and 5 bases from J, the junction contained 11 bases not matched to a gene. The CDR3 loop reads CASSLTAGTSATGELFF. CDR3 coding DNA: TGTGCCAGCAGTCTAACGGCCGGGACTAGCGCAACCGGGGAGCTGTTTTTT.

The V and J genes are TRBV5-6 and TRBJ2-3; D possibly corresponds to TRBD2 (6 bases). The length of the CDR3 is 15 residues. Germline V gene sequence: CDR1 SGHDT, CDR2 YYEEEE. Trimming stripped 4 bases from V and 5 bases from J, with 17 bases between. This CDR3 is CASSTVAGFEDTQYF. The CDR3 DNA is TGTGCCAGCAGCACCGTGGCGGGGTTTGAAGATACGCAGTATTTT.

About this clone itself: Sequence at one end of the junction differs from germline and may be a read error. The CDR3 sequence is CASSDPDRQTNYDYTF. For the CDR3, the DNA is TGTGCCAGCAGCGACCCCGACAGGCAGACTAACTATGACTACACCTTC. This rearrangement joins TRBV9 to TRBJ1-2; D is possibly TRBD1 (6 bases). The CDR3 is 16 amino acids. CDR1 is SGDLS, CDR2 YYNGEE, per germline.

This clone was counted only a few times. A read error may produce the germline difference seen at one junction end. The chain couples TRBV5-4 to TRBJ2-7, with D unclear. This CDR3 comprises 12 residues. In germline, CDR1 is SGHNT, CDR2 YYREEE (reference sequence). DNA of the CDR3: TGTGCCAGCAGCTTGAACTCCTTCGAGCAGTACTTC. It translates to CASSLNSFEQYF.

The V gene is TRBV19, the J gene TRBJ1-1, with TRBD1 matching over 7 bases. The germline CDR1 and CDR2 sequences are LNHDA and SQIVND (reference sequence). V dropped 3 bases and J dropped 10; count of bases not matched to a gene: 11. This CDR3 region has 14 residues. CDR3 nucleotides: TGTGCCAGTAGTATCTCGGGACAGCCGCGAGGAGCTTTCTTT. This sequence encodes CASSISGQPRGAFF.

The chain carries TRBV28 and TRBJ1-1; no reliable D call. The CDR3 sequence is 12 residues long. Germline CDR1 and CDR2: MDHEN and SYDVKM. V lost 5 bases to trimming and J lost 9 bases, with 13 bases between them. The CDR3 DNA sequence: TGTGCCAGCAGTGTAGTCCCGAAAAAAGCTTTCTTT. Its protein is CASSVVPKKAFF.